This passage covers 18 T cell receptor beta chains from one sample sequenced in a study of regulatory T cells in long-lasting Graves disease (TCRdb year 2021). The time point label of this sample denotes: newly diagnosed GD, antithyroid drugs for less than 3 months. For both TCR sequencing and RNA sequencing, RNA was extracted from PBMCs in TRIzol. The library was generated by multiplex PCR. TCRdb shows the sequencer as Illumina HiSeq 4000. CDR3 regions were amplified by Arm-PCR with iRepertoire HTBI primers to construct TCR beta libraries. The public reads were reanalyzed by TCRdb: fastp trimming at Q25, MiXCR alignment, in-frame beta chains only. A single entry per CDR3 protein holds the most common genes and DNA from its merged rows. This sample holds around 240,000 distinct CDR3 sequences; 18% were observed only once. About 15% of the sample rests with the top ten. These same records also appear under a second study, on T cells in Graves' hyperthyroidism and ophthalmopathy.

This sample comprised peripheral blood mononuclear cells (PBMCs), obtained at new diagnosis, from a patient treated with antithyroid drugs. These TCRs come from a woman in her 30s with Graves disease. Donor details come from another sample of the same person, matched by shared clones.

The chain recombines TRBV6-2 or TRBV6-3 with TRBJ2-7, with D possibly being TRBD2 (5 bases). Trimming removed 6 bases from V and 3 bases from J, with 18 bases in between. Per the germline V gene, CDR1 is MNHEY and CDR2 is SVGEGT. This CDR3 has 15 residues. In DNA, the CDR3 is TGTGCCAGCAGCCACACCCGGACTCTCTACTACGAGCAGTACTTC. Protein sequence: CASSHTRTLYYEQYF.

The table lists this clonotype with many counts. This chain joins TRBV27 and TRBJ1-2; TRBD1 might be the D (6 bases). The V gene's germline CDR1 is MNHEY and CDR2 SMNVEV (reference sequence). This CDR3 spans 12 amino acids. Between the trimmed V and J ends, which lost 7 bases and 8 bases, there was a span of 14 bases. CDR3 loop: CASTTRGRGYTF. CDR3 in DNA: TGTGCCAGCACTACCAGGGGTCGGGGCTACACCTTC.

Ten or more counts support this clonotype. The CDR3 DNA sequence: TGTGCCAGCAGTTTCGCCCCCGGGACTAGGCGAGAGACCCAGTACTTC. Protein sequence: CASSFAPGTRRETQYF. The gene calls are TRBV6-5 and TRBJ2-5; TRBD2 matches at 8 bases. V was pared by 4 bases and J by 4 bases, with 11 bases of the junction left unmatched. The CDR3 has 16 residues. Germline V gene data show CDR1 as MNHEY and CDR2 as SVGAGI.

This clonotype came up many times. V is TRBV9 and J is TRBJ2-7; a weak D match, TRBD1 (7 bases). The V end lost 0 bases, the J end lost 3 bases, and 13 bases lay between the germline ends. Germline lookup yields CDR1 SGDLS and CDR2 YYNGEE. The CDR3 is 15 amino acids. The CDR3 DNA reads TGTGCCAGCAGCGTAGCTCCAGGGGGGCTCTACGAGCAGTACTTC. It encodes CASSVAPGGLYEQYF. Full variable domain (outside the CDR3, taken from reference TRBV9 and TRBJ2-7): DSGVTQTPKHLITATGQRVTLRCSPRSGDLSVYWYQQSLDQGLQFLIQYYNGEERAKGNILERFSAQQFPDLHSELNLSSLELGDSALYFCASSVAPGGLYEQYFGPGTRLTVT.

This clonotype was observed at least ten times. The chain has TRBV20-1 and TRBJ2-7; tentatively, D is TRBD2 (5 bases). This CDR3 contains 11 residues. V was pared by 5 bases and J by 3 bases, with 8 bases between. Germline V CDR1 and CDR2: DFQATT, SNEGSKA (reference sequence). The CDR3 nucleotides are TGCAGTGCTTGGACTGACTACGAGCAGTACTTC. It is translated as CSAWTDYEQYF.

This clonotype occurred a few times. The J gene is TRBJ2-3, the V gene TRBV7-9, with D perhaps TRBD1 or TRBD2 (5 bases each). Trimming cost V 1 base and J 0 bases, with 11 bases left between them. Germline V gene lookup returns CDR1 SEHNR and CDR2 FQNEAQ (reference sequence). The CDR3 consists of 16 residues. The CDR3 coding sequence is TGTGCCAGCAGCTTAGAGAGGGGCCTTAGCACAGATACGCAGTATTTT. It codes for CASSLERGLSTDTQYF.

This clonotype was detected a few times. The rearrangement uses TRBV4-2 and TRBJ2-1, with D uncertain. Per the germline V gene, CDR1 is LGHNA and CDR2 is YNFKEQ. CDR3 length equals 15 residues. V lost 4 bases, J lost 5 bases, and 15 bases lay in between. The CDR3 coding sequence is TGTGCCAGCAGCCTACGGAGACTGGCCAACAATGAGCAGTTCTTC. Amino acids: CASSLRRLANNEQFF.

In its sample, this clonotype was seen many times. Written as DNA, the CDR3 is TGTGCCAGCAGCCAAGTGGCGGGATGGGTCTATGGCTACACCTTC. This translates into CASSQVAGWVYGYTF. This rearrangement joins TRBV14 to TRBJ1-2; D unclear. Germline V gene sequence: CDR1 SGHDN, CDR2 FVKESK. The V end was cut by 1 base, the J end by 4 bases, with 13 bases between. This CDR3 has 15 amino acids.

This clonotype was recorded at least ten times. V is TRBV13 and J is TRBJ1-2, with TRBD1 as a possible D gene (6 bases). V was pared by 6 bases and J by 5 bases, with 10 bases between. Germline CDR1 and CDR2: PRHDT and FYEKMQ (reference sequence). This CDR3 comprises 12 residues. This CDR3 reads CASRRDTYGYTF. As DNA, the CDR3 is TGTGCCAGCAGGCGGGACACTTATGGCTACACCTTC.

V usage is TRBV7-2 and J usage is TRBJ2-7, with TRBD2 identical over 7 bases. The CDR3 runs to 14 residues. V lost 1 base, J lost 6 bases, and 6 bases stayed unmatched. Germline-derived CDR1 and CDR2 are SGHTA and FQGNSA. The CDR3 DNA reads TGTGCCAGCAGCTTAGTTCGGCGGGGGTTCGAGCAGTACTTC. The encoded protein is CASSLVRRGFEQYF.

This clonotype was seen many times. V gene TRBV4-1 combines with J gene TRBJ1-1; weak D call: TRBD1 (5 bases). There are 14 residues in the CDR3. Trimming shortened V by 3 bases and J by 1 base, and 9 bases separated the two germline ends. Germline V gene sequence: CDR1 MGHRA, CDR2 YSYEKL. The CDR3: CASSQNQGNTEAFF. The CDR3 nucleotides are TGCGCCAGCAGCCAGAATCAGGGGAACACTGAAGCTTTCTTT.

Turning to this clonotype: The DNA is omitted, as the CDR3 cannot be located on it reliably, and the CDR3 follows TCRdb's listing. The chain joins TRBV5-1 to TRBJ1-1; the tabulated D call, TRBD1, remains unverified against the DNA. Germline V CDR1 and CDR2: SGHRS, YFSETQ. The CDR3 contains 22 residues when both ends are counted. The CDR3 spells CASSLGQRGTQYFGPAGTEAFF.

This clonotype has at least ten counts. In DNA form, the CDR3 reads TGTGCCAGCAGTTCCCAGTTGCGAGGGGCCGGCAATCAGCCCCAGCATTTT. It translates to CASSSQLRGAGNQPQHF. The chain employs TRBV12-3 or TRBV12-4 and TRBJ1-5, with a weak D call TRBD1 (5 bases). V was cut by 4 bases and J by 2 bases, with 18 bases left in between. The CDR3 has 17 residues.

The CDR3 nucleotides are TGCAGTGCTGACCGAGAGACCCAGTACTTC. Protein product: CSADRETQYF. The chain links TRBV20-1 to TRBJ2-5; D not certain. In germline, CDR1 is DFQATT, CDR2 SNEGSKA (reference sequence). V shed 5 bases and J shed 4 bases, with 5 bases lying between them. This CDR3 comprises 10 residues.

This clonotype was seen many times. V usage is TRBV5-1 and J usage is TRBJ2-1; 9 bases are shared with TRBD1. CDR1 and CDR2 (germline): SGHRS, YFSETQ. The CDR3 extends over 17 amino acids. The V and J ends lost 3 bases and 0 bases, in that order; junction bases with no gene match: 7. CDR3 in amino acids: CASSYRGQGSSYNEQFF. CDR3 DNA: TGCGCCAGCAGCTATCGAGGACAGGGGAGCTCCTACAATGAGCAGTTCTTC.

The table lists this clonotype with a few counts. The CDR3 sequence is CASSSNTGASNTEAFF. CDR3 nucleotides: TGTGCCAGCAGCTCAAATACAGGGGCATCGAACACTGAAGCTTTCTTT. This rearrangement joins TRBV5-4 to TRBJ1-1; 7 bases line up with TRBD1. This CDR3 contains 16 residues. Germline CDR1 SGHNT, CDR2 YYREEE (reference sequence). J gave up 1 base and V 3 bases, and 9 bases lay outside the gene matches. Complete variable domain (other parts from reference TRBV5-4 and TRBJ1-1): ETGVTQSPTHLIKTRGQQVTLRCSSQSGHNTVSWYQQALGQGPQFIFQYYREEENGRGNFPPRFSGLQFPNYSSELNVNALELDDSALYLCASSSNTGASNTEAFFGQGTRLTVV.

The chain combines TRBV20-1 with TRBJ2-3; a weak D match, TRBD1 (6 bases). The CDR3 is 14 residues long. The V end was cut by 5 bases, the J end by 0 bases, with 12 bases between. The germline gives CDR1 DFQATT, CDR2 SNEGSKA (reference sequence). CDR3 in DNA: TGCAGTGCTGACGACAGGACTAGCACAGATACGCAGTATTTT. Encoded protein: CSADDRTSTDTQYF.

In its sample, this clonotype was seen many times. The rearrangement uses TRBV14 and TRBJ2-5; D is uncertain. Germline V gene sequence: CDR1 SGHDN, CDR2 FVKESK. The CDR3 has 14 amino acids. Trimming stripped 1 base from V and 4 bases from J, with 10 bases between. The CDR3 coding sequence is TGTGCCAGCAGCCAAGTGGGATGGGGAGAGACCCAGTACTTC. It translates to CASSQVGWGETQYF.